These 6 T cell receptor beta chains came from one sample sequenced in a study of read filtering for tumor transcriptome and immune sequencing. Molecular barcoded adaptors covering alpha/delta and beta/gamma chains were used on approximately 400 ng RNA. Each CDR3 protein is one row after TCRdb ran MiXCR on the reads. The sample lists tens of thousands of distinct CDR3 sequences, roughly an eighth seen once, with 25% to 35% in the top ten. The sequencing input was a population of CD138-negative cells sorted from bone marrow. The receptors were sampled from a donor older than 35 with multiple myeloma.

This clonotype was seen many times. J is TRBJ1-2 and V is TRBV28; 9 nucleotides agree with TRBD1. The germline V gene has CDR1 MDHEN and CDR2 SYDVKM. This CDR3 spans 15 amino acids. Trimming took 5 bases from V and 2 from J; bases not matched to a gene: 6. The CDR3 DNA sequence: TGTGCCAGCAGTCCAACAGGGGGCTCGAACTATGGCTACACCTTC. Translating it yields CASSPTGGSNYGYTF.

This clonotype was picked up a small number of times. V is TRBV28 and J is TRBJ2-1; 7 nucleotides align to TRBD1. V lost 6 bases and J lost 9; bases outside the gene matches: 11. The length of the CDR3 is 14 residues. CDR1 is MDHEN and CDR2 is SYDVKM in the germline V gene. For the CDR3, the DNA is TGTGCCAGCAGCCCCGCGGACAGGCTCTCTGAGCAGTTCTTC. Its translation is CASSPADRLSEQFF.

Worth noting for this clonotype: A single base separates this from a much larger clone, so it may be a read error. V usage is TRBV2 and J usage is TRBJ2-5; D is ambiguous. The V gene's germline CDR1 is SNHLY and CDR2 FYNNEI. This CDR3 has 15 amino acids. The ends were cut back, 3 bases at V and 5 bases at J, with 16 bases in the middle. CDR3 protein: CASSDGARRPETQYF. The CDR3 coding sequence is TGTGCCAGCAGTGACGGTGCAAGGAGACCGGAGACCCAGTACTTC.

On this clonotype: This may stem from a read error, because a much larger clone lies one nucleotide away. The CDR3 reads CSPLVGGTEASF. The CDR3 bases are TGCAGTCCCCTAGTGGGGGGGACTGAAGCTTCCTTT. This chain links TRBV20-1 with TRBJ1-1; weak D call: TRBD1 (5 bases). CDR1 is DFQATT, CDR2 SNEGSKA, per germline (reference sequence). The CDR3 totals 12 residues.

Details on this clonotype: Given a much more abundant clone one base away, this may be a read error. The chain joins TRBV5-1 to TRBJ2-2; D unclear. Germline V gives CDR1 SGHRS, CDR2 YFSETQ. V shed 9 bases and J shed 6 bases, with 9 bases lying between them. The CDR3 extends over 11 amino acids. CDR3 in amino acids: CATMKSGELFF. The CDR3 region has the DNA TGCGCCACCATGAAATCCGGGGAGCTGTTTTTT.

This clonotype was counted ten times or more. Just one base apart from a much larger clone, this may be a read error. The V and J genes are TRBV20-1 and TRBJ2-1, with D unclear. Germline V lookup: CDR1 DFQATT, CDR2 SNEGSKA (reference sequence). The V end was cut by 4 bases, the J end by 3 bases, with 1 base between. The CDR3 totals 10 residues. The CDR3 DNA reads TGCAGTGCTATCTACAATGAGCAGTTCTTC. Encoded protein: CSAIYNEQFF.